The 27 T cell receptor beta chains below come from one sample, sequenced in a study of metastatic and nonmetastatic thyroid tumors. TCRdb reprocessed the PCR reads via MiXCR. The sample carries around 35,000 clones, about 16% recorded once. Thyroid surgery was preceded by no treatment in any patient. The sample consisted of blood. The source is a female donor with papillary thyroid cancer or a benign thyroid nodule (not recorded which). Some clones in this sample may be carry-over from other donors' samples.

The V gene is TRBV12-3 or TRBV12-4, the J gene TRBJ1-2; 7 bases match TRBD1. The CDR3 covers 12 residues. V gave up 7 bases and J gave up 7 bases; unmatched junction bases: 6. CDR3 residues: CASITQGSGYTF. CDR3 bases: TGTGCCAGCATTACACAGGGGTCTGGCTACACCTTC.

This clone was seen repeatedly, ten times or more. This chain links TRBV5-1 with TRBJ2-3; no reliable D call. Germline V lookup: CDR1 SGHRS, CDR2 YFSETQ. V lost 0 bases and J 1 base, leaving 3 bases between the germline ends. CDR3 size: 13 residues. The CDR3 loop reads CASSLDGTDTQYF. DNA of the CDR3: TGCGCCAGCAGCTTGGACGGCACAGATACGCAGTATTTT.

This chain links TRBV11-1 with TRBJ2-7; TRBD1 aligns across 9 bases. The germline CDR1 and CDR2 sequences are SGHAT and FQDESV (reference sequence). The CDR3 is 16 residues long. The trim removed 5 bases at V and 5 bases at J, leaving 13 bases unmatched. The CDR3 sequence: CASSPPSGDRVHEQYF. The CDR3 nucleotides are TGTGCCAGCAGCCCCCCCAGTGGGGACAGGGTCCACGAGCAGTACTTC.

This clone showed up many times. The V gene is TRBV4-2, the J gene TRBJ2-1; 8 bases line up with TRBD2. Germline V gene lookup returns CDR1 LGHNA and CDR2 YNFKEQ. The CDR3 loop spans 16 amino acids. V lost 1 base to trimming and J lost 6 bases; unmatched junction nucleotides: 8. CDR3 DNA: TGTGCCAGCAGCCAAGGAGGAGCGGGAGAGATCAATGAGCAGTTCTTC. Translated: CASSQGGAGEINEQFF.

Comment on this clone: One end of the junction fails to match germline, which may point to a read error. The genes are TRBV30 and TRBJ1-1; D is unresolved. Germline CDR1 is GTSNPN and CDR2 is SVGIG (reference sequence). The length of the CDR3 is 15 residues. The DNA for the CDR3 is TGTGCCTGCAGTGACCTCCCCGGATTGAACACTGAGGCTTTCTTT. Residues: CACSDLPGLNTEAFF.

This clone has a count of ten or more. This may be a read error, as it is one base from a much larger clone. CDR3 nucleotides: TGTGCCAGCAGCTCACCTTACTCGCGTAGCTCCTACGAGCAGTATTTC. It yields the protein CASSSPYSRSSYEQYF. The gene calls are TRBV11-1 and TRBJ2-7; D remains unclear. CDR1 and CDR2 from the germline V gene are SGHAT and FQDESV (reference sequence). The CDR3 contains 16 residues.

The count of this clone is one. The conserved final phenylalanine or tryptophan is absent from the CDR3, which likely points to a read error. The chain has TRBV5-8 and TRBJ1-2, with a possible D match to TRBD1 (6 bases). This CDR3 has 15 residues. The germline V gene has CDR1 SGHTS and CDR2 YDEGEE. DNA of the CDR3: TGTGCCAGCAGCACAGAACGACAGGCCAACTATAGCTACACCCTT. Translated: CASSTERQANYSYTL.

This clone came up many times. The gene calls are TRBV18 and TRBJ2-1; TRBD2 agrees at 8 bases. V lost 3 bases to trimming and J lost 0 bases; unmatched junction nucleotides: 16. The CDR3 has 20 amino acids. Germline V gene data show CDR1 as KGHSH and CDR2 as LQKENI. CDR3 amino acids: CASSPTTHILADSSYNEQFF. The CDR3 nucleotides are TGTGCCAGCTCACCTACAACCCATATACTAGCGGACAGCTCCTACAATGAGCAGTTCTTC. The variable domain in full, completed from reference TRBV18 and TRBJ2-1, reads NAGVMQNPRHLVRRRGQEARLRCSPMKGHSHVYWYRQLPEEGLKFMVYLQKENIIDESGMPKERFSAEFPKEGPSILRIQQVVRGDSAAYFCASSPTTHILADSSYNEQFFGPGTRLTVL.

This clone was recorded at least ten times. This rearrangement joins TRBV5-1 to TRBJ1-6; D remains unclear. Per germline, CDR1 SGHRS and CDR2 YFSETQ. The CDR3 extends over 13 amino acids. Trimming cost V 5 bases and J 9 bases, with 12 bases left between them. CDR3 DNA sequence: TGCGCCAGCAGATGGGAGACATCTTCACCCCTCCACTTT. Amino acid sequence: CASRWETSSPLHF.

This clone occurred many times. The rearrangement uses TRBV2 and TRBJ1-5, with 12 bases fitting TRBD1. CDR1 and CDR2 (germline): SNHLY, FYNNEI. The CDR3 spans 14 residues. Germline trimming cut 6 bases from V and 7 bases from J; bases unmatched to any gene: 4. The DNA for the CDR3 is TGTGCCAGCAGGGGACAGGGGGCAGGACAGCCCCAGCATTTT. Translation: CASRGQGAGQPQHF.

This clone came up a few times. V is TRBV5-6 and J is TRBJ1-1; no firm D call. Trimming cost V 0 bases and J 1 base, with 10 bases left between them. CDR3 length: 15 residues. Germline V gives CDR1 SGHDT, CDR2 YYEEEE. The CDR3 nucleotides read TGTGCCAGCAGCTTGGTGGTGACCGGGAACACTGAAGCTTTCTTT. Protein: CASSLVVTGNTEAFF.

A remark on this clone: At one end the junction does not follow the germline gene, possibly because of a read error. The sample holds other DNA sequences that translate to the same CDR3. CDR3 sequence reads: CASRLSGTSGSVF. CDR3 DNA: TGTGCCAGCAGACTTTCCGGGACTAGCGGGAGTGTATTC. V usage is TRBV28 and J usage is TRBJ2-7, with 14 bases matching TRBD2. Germline CDR1 reads MDHEN; CDR2 reads SYDVKM. This CDR3 is 13 amino acids long.

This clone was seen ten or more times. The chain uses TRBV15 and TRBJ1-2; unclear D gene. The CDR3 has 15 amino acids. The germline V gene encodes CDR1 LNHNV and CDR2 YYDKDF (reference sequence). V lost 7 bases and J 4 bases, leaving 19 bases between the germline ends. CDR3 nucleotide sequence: TGTGCCACCACCTCAGGCGGGTCCGGTGCCTATGGCTACACCTTC. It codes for CATTSGGSGAYGYTF.

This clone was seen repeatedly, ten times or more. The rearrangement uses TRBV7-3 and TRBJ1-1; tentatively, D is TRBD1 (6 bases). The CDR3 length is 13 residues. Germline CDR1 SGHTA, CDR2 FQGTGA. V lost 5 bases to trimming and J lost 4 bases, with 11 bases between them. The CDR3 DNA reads TGTGCCAGCAGCCCGCAAGGGGGCACTGAAGCTTTCTTT. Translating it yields CASSPQGGTEAFF.

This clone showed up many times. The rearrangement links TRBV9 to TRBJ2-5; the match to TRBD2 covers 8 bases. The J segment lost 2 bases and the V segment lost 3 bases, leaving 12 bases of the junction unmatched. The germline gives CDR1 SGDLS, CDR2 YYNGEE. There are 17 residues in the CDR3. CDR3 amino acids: CASSDPLDPGGQETQYF. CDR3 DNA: TGTGCCAGCAGCGACCCCCTAGATCCGGGGGGGCAAGAGACCCAGTACTTC.

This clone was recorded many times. The CDR3 DNA follows: TGTGCCAGCAGTGGCCTACCGGGACTCAACTACAATGAGCAGTTCTTC. It yields the protein CASSGLPGLNYNEQFF. The J gene is TRBJ2-1, the V gene TRBV2; TRBD2 might be the D (6 bases). This CDR3 is 16 amino acids long. Looked up from germline, CDR1 is SNHLY and CDR2 is FYNNEI. Trimming removed 4 bases at V and 3 bases at J, with 16 bases between.

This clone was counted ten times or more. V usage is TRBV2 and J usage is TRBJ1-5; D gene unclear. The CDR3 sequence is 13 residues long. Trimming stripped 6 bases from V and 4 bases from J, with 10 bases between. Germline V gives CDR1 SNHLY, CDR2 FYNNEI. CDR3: CASRREANQPQHF. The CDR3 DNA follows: TGTGCCAGCAGGAGGGAGGCTAATCAGCCCCAGCATTTT. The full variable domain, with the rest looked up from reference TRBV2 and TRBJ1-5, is EPEVTQTPSHQVTQMGQEVILRCVPISNHLYFYWYRQILGQKVEFLVSFYNNEISEKSEIFDDQFSVERPDGSNFTLKIRSTKLEDSAMYFCASRREANQPQHFGDGTRLSIL.

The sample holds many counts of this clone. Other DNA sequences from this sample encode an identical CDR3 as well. The CDR3 region is CSVGGGAYEQYF. CDR3 nucleotides: TGCAGCGTTGGGGGGGGAGCCTACGAGCAGTACTTC. This chain connects TRBV29-1 to TRBJ2-7; 7 nucleotides agree with TRBD2. The CDR3 extends over 12 amino acids. Germline V CDR1 and CDR2: SQVTM, ANQGSEA. V shed 4 bases and J 2 bases; nucleotides not matched to a gene: 2.

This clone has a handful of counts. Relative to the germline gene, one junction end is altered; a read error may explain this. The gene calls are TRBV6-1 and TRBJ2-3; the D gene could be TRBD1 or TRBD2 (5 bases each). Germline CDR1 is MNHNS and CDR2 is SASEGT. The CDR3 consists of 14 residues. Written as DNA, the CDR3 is TGTGCCAGCAGGTCGGGACGGGTCACAGGTACGCAGTATTTT. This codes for CASRSGRVTGTQYF.

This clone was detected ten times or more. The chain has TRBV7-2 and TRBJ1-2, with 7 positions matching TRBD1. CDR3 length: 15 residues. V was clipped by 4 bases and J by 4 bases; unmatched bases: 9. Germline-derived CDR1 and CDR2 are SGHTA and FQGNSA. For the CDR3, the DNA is TGTGCCAGCAGCTCCCGACGGGACAGCGCCTATGGCTACACCTTC. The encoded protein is CASSSRRDSAYGYTF.

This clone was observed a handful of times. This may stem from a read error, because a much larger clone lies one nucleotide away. This chain's CDR3 is CASWGRINNEKLFF. The CDR3 nucleotides read TGTGCCAGCTGGGGACGGATAAATAATGAAAAACTGTTTTTT. The chain couples TRBV6-1 to TRBJ1-4; D is possibly TRBD1 (5 bases). V was cut by 8 bases and J by 4 bases, with 14 bases left in between. The CDR3 covers 14 residues. In germline, CDR1 is MNHNS, CDR2 SASEGT.

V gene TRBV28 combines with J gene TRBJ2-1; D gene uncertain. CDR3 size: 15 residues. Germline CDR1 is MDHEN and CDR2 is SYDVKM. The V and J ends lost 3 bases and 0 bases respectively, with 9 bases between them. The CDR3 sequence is CASSFYWSSYNEQFF. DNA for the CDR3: TGTGCCAGCAGTTTCTATTGGAGCTCCTACAATGAGCAGTTCTTC.

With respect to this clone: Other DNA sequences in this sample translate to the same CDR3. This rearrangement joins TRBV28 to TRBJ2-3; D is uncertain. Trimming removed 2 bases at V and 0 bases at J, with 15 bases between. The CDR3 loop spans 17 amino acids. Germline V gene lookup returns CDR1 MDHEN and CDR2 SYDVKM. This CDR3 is CASSLVTPMTSTDTQYF. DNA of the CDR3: TGTGCCAGCAGTTTAGTCACTCCTATGACTAGCACAGATACGCAGTATTTT.

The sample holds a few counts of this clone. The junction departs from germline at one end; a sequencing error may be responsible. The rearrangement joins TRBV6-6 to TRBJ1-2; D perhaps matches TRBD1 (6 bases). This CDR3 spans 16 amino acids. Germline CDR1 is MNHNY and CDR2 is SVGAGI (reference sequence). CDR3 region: CASIYSQTGRDYGYTF. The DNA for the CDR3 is TGTGCCAGCATTTACTCCCAGACAGGAAGGGACTATGGCTACACCTTT.

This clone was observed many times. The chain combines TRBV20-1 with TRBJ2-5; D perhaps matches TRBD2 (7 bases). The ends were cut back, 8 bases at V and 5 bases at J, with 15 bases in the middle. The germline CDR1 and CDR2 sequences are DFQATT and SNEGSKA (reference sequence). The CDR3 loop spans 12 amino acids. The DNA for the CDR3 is TGCAGTAGAAGGGGGGGCGGGGAGACCCAGTACTTC. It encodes CSRRGGGETQYF.

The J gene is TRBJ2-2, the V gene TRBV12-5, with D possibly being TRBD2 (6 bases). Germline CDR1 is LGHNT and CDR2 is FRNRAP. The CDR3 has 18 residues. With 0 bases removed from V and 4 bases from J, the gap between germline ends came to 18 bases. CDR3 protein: CASGLVGGSWDATGELFF. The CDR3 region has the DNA TGTGCTAGTGGTTTGGTAGGAGGGTCGTGGGACGCCACCGGGGAGCTGTTTTTT.

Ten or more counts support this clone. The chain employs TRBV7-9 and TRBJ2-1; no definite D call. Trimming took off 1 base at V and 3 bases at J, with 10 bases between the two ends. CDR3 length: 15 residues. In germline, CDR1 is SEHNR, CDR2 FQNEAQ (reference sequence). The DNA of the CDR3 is TGTGCCAGCAGCTTAGGACATCAGATCTACAATGAGCAGTTCTTC. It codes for CASSLGHQIYNEQFF.